The present T cell receptor beta chain was sequenced within a study of T cells in Graves' hyperthyroidism and ophthalmopathy. The source material, RNA transcripts, was used to amplify TCR beta CDR3 regions. RT-PCR in the first round (using the HTBI primer set) targeted the TCR CDR3. TCRdb called the multiplex PCR reads again in MiXCR, with one record for every CDR3 protein. In the table there are 300,000 to 450,000 distinct CDR3 sequences, about 14% of which are singletons. Germline V gene data show CDR1 as SNHLY and CDR2 as FYNNEI. The V and J ends lost 4 bases and 3 bases respectively, with 10 bases between them. The CDR3 is made up of 13 amino acids. This clonotype has a count of ten or more.

The sample was blood. This clonotype originated in a young woman with Graves' ophthalmopathy. The chain employs TRBV2 and TRBJ2-7; D is undetermined. The chain's CDR3 is CASSGSGSYEQYF. The CDR3 DNA follows: TGTGCCAGCAGTGGATCGGGTAGCTACGAGCAGTACTTC.